This note documents a single TCR beta chain sequence. This sample is part of a study of OX40 agonist ivuxolimab in advanced cancers. Study context: The mean age was approximately 56 years, ranging from about 20 to 90, with around four fifths of participants male.

Trimming left V 3 bases short and J 3 bases short, with 7 bases between. The V gene's germline CDR1 is SGHDT and CDR2 YYEEEE. This CDR3 region has 12 residues. Clones were sequenced by immunoSEQ multiplex PCR, and TCRdb holds only the in-frame ones, with some missing. The sample includes approximately 15,000 clones, roughly 79% seen only once; the top ten take 35% to 45%. Autoimmune disease history or systemic immunosuppression led to patients being barred. Blood draws occurred at baseline, cycle 4 day 1, and cycle 7 day 1. The chain links TRBV5-6 to TRBJ2-7, with D hard to call. Here the sequenced sample was CD4+ or CD8+ T cells sorted from blood, taken in a trial of the OX40 agonist ivuxolimab. This TCR was recovered from an adult with an advanced solid tumor such as melanoma, head and neck, liver or kidney cancer. The chain's CDR3 is CASSWGSYEQYF. The CDR3 nucleotides read TGTGCCAGCAGCTGGGGAAGCTACGAGCAGTACTTC.